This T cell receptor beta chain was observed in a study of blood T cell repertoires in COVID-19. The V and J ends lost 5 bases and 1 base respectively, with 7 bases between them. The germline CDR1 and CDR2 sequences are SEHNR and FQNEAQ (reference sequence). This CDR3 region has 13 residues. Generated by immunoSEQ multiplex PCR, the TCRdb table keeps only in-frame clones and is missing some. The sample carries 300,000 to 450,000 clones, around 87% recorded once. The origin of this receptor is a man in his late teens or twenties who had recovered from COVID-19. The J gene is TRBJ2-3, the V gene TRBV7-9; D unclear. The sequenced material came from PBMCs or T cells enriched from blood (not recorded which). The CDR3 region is CASSLLGTDTQYF. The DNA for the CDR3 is TGTGCCAGCAGCCTATTGGGCACAGATACGCAGTATTTT. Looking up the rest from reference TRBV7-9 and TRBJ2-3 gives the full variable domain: DTGVSQNPRHKITKRGQNVTFRCDPISEHNRLYWYRQTLGQGPEFLTYFQNEAQLEKSRLLSDRFSAERPKGSFSTLEIQRTEQGDSAMYLCASSLLGTDTQYFGPGTRLTVL.